Listed below are T cell receptor beta chains from one sample, sequenced in a study of cytomegalovirus exposure and HLA in healthy donors. Clones were read by immunoSEQ multiplex PCR, and TCRdb kept only the in-frame ones, dropping some. The sample consists of 64,000 or so clones, 70% of them appearing once. Sequencing was done on a sample of PBMCs. Receptor source: a woman aged 45-65 years in good health and CMV-seropositive. The CDR3 runs from the conserved cysteine through the conserved F or W. D genes are given only for firm matches. The size entry is marked missing in some rows and otherwise reads once, few, many or a size class.

D: .; size: .; V: TRBV5-4; length: 13; J: TRBJ1-2; DNA: TGTGCCAGCAGCTTTACAGGGCGGGGGGCCTACACCTTC; CDR3: CASSFTGRGAYTF
D: .; size: .; V: TRBV21-1; length: 15; J: TRBJ1-3; DNA: TGTGCCAGCAGGATGACAGGCCTCTCTGGAAACACCATATATTTT; CDR3: CASRMTGLSGNTIYF
D: .; size: .; V: TRBV10-3; length: 15; J: TRBJ1-4; DNA: TGTGCCATCAGAGACGGGAGGCTGGCGAATGAAAAACTGTTTTTT; CDR3: CAIRDGRLANEKLFF
D: .; size: .; V: TRBV5-5; length: 14; J: TRBJ1-5; DNA: TGTGCCAGCAGCTGGGCAGGCTTAAATCAGCCCCAGCATTTT; CDR3: CASSWAGLNQPQHF
D: .; size: .; V: TRBV20-1; length: 11; J: TRBJ1-2; DNA: TGCAGTGCTAGAGATCTGTCCGGCTACACCTTC; CDR3: CSARDLSGYTF
D: TRBD2; size: .; V: TRBV10-2; length: 14; J: TRBJ2-7; DNA: TGCGCCAGCAGTGAGAGTCGGACTAGGAGCGAGCAGTACTTC; CDR3: CASSESRTRSEQYF
D: .; size: few; V: TRBV2; length: 15; J: TRBJ1-5; DNA: TGTGCCAGCAGTGAAGCGCTTGGCAGGGATGAGCCCCAGCATTTT; CDR3: CASSEALGRDEPQHF
D: TRBD1; size: .; V: TRBV28; length: 15; J: TRBJ2-7; DNA: TGTGCCAGCAGTTTTGGGACAGGGAATTTGGGAGAGCAGTACTTC; CDR3: CASSFGTGNLGEQYF
D: TRBD2; size: .; V: TRBV11-2; length: 15; J: TRBJ2-3; DNA: TGTGCCAGCAGCTCGACTAGCGGGGACACAGATACGCAGTATTTT; CDR3: CASSSTSGDTDTQYF
D: .; size: .; V: TRBV30; length: 11; J: TRBJ1-6; DNA: TGTGCCTGGACCTTGGGAGCTGACCTCCACTTT; CDR3: CAWTLGADLHF
D: .; size: .; V: TRBV7-3; length: 13; J: TRBJ2-7; DNA: TGTGCCAGCAGCTTAGAACTAGTTAGCGAGCAGTACTTC; CDR3: CASSLELVSEQYF
D: TRBD1; size: few; V: TRBV9; length: 14; J: TRBJ1-3; DNA: TGTGCCAGCAGCATTGGACAGGGCAGGGACACCATATATTTT; CDR3: CASSIGQGRDTIYF
D: .; size: .; V: TRBV5-6; length: 14; J: TRBJ2-7; DNA: TGTGCCAGCAGCATCTCAGGGGTGGCCTACGAGCAGTACTTC; CDR3: CASSISGVAYEQYF
D: .; size: .; V: TRBV19; length: 14; J: TRBJ2-2; DNA: TGTGCCAGTAGTGCGCAACAGGGTTTCGGGGAGCTGTTTTTT; CDR3: CASSAQQGFGELFF
D: .; size: once; V: TRBV7-2; length: 13; J: TRBJ2-5; DNA: TGTGCCAGCAGCAATTCGTACCAAGAGACCCAGTACTTC; CDR3: CASSNSYQETQYF
D: TRBD1; size: .; V: TRBV30; length: 13; J: TRBJ1-5; DNA: TGTGCCTCAGGACAGGGGCTTTCTCAGCCCCAGCATTTT; CDR3: CASGQGLSQPQHF
D: .; size: .; V: TRBV6-6; length: 14; J: TRBJ2-1; DNA: TGTGCCAGCACCATACAGGGGAGGTACAATGAGCAGTTCTTC; CDR3: CASTIQGRYNEQFF
D: TRBD2; size: few; V: TRBV7-8; length: 15; J: TRBJ2-7; DNA: TGTGCCAGCAGATTAGCCGCGGGAGACATCGACGAGCAGTACTTC; CDR3: CASRLAAGDIDEQYF
D: .; size: .; V: TRBV21-1; length: 16; J: TRBJ2-1; DNA: TGTGCCAGCAGGGCCAAGGACTGGACAGCCTATGATGAGCAGTTCTTC; CDR3: CASRAKDWTAYDEQFF
D: .; size: .; V: TRBV7-2; length: 15; J: TRBJ1-6; DNA: TGTGCCAGCAGCCCGCCCCAGGGAAACAATTCACCCCTCCACTTT; CDR3: CASSPPQGNNSPLHF
D: .; size: .; V: TRBV5-6; length: 15; J: TRBJ1-6; DNA: TGTGCCAGCAGCTCCGGAGTTTATTATAATTCACCCCTCCACTTT; CDR3: CASSSGVYYNSPLHF
D: .; size: .; V: TRBV11-2; length: 14; J: TRBJ1-2; DNA: TGTGCCAGCAGCGAGCAGGGGTCCGACTTTGGCTACACCTTC; CDR3: CASSEQGSDFGYTF
D: .; size: .; V: TRBV7-2; length: 14; J: TRBJ2-4; DNA: TGTGCCAGCAGCCCGCATGCCGGCGAGGGCATTCAGTACTTC; CDR3: CASSPHAGEGIQYF
D: .; size: .; V: TRBV7-9; length: 16; J: TRBJ1-1; DNA: TGTGCCAGCAGCCCCGGACAGACACTCCCGAACACTGAAGCTTTCTTT; CDR3: CASSPGQTLPNTEAFF
D: .; size: .; V: TRBV5-1; length: 13; J: TRBJ2-1; DNA: TGCGCCAGCAGTGGGCAGGGATACAATGAGCAGTTCTTC; CDR3: CASSGQGYNEQFF
D: .; size: .; V: TRBV5-6; length: 11; J: TRBJ2-1; DNA: TGTGCCAGCAGCGGCCAGGGCGAGCAGTTCTTC; CDR3: CASSGQGEQFF
D: .; size: .; V: TRBV7-9; length: 16; J: TRBJ1-2; DNA: TGTGCCAGCAGCTTAGCGGGGGGGGGCCCTAACTATGGCTACACCTTC; CDR3: CASSLAGGGPNYGYTF
D: .; size: .; V: TRBV7-6; length: 14; J: TRBJ1-1; DNA: TGTGCCAGCAGTCCCCCGGGATCCTACGGGGAAGCTTTCTTT; CDR3: CASSPPGSYGEAFF
D: TRBD1; size: .; V: TRBV30; length: 12; J: TRBJ1-2; DNA: TGTGCCTGGAGTCGGACAGGCTATGGCTACACCTTC; CDR3: CAWSRTGYGYTF